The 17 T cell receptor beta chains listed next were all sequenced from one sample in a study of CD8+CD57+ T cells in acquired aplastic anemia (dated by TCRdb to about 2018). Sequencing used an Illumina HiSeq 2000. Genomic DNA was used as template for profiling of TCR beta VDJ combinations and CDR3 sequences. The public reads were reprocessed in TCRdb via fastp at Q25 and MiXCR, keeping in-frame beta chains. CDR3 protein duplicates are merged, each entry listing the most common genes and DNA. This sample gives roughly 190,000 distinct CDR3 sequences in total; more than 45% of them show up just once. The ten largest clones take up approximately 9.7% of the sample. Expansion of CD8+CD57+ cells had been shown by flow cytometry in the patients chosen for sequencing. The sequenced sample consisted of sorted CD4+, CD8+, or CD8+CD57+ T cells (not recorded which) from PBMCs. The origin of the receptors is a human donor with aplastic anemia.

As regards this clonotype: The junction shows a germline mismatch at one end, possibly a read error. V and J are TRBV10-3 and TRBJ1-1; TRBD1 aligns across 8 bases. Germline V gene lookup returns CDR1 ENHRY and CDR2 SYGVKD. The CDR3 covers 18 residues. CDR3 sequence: CASSVTRGRLGGDTEAFF. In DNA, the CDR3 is TGTGCCAGCAGTGTTACCAGGGGGCGCTTGGGGGGGGACACTGAAGCTTTCTTT.

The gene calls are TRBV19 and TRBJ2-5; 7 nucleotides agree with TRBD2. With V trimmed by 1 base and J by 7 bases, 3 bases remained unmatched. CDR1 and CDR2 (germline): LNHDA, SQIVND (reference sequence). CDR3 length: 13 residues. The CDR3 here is CASSIVGGGTQYF. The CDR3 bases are TGTGCCAGTAGTATAGTGGGGGGGGGGACCCAGTACTTC.

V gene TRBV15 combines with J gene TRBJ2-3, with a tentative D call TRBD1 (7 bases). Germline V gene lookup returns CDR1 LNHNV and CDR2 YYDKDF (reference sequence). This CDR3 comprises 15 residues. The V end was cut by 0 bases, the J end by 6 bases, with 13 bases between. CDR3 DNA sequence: TGTGCCACCAGCAGAGATCGGGGGACAGCCGATACGCAGTATTTT. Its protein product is CATSRDRGTADTQYF. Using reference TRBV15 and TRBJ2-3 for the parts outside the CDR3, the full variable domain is DAMVIQNPRYQVTQFGKPVTLSCSQTLNHNVMYWYQQKSSQAPKLLFHYYDKDFNNEADTPDNFQSRRPNTSFCFLDIRSPGLGDTAMYLCATSRDRGTADTQYFGPGTRLTVL.

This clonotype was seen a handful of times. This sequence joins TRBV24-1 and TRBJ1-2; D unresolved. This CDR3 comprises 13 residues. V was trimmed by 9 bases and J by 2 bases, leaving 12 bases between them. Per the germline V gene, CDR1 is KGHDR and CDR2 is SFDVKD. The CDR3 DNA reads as TGTGCCACCTCCAAGACCGCGAACTATGGCTACACCTTC. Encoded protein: CATSKTANYGYTF.

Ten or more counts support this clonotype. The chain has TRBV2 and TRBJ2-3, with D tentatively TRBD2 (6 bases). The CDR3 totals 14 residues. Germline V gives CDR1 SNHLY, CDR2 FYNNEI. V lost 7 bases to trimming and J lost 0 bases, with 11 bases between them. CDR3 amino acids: CASKGGTSTDTQYF. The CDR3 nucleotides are TGTGCCAGCAAAGGCGGGACTAGCACAGATACGCAGTATTTT.

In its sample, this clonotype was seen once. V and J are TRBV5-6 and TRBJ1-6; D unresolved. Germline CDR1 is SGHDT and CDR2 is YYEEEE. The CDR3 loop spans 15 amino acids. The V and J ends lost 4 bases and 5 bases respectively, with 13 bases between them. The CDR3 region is CASSIGLEDNSPLHF. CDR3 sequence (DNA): TGTGCCAGCAGCATAGGACTTGAGGATAATTCACCCCTCCACTTT.

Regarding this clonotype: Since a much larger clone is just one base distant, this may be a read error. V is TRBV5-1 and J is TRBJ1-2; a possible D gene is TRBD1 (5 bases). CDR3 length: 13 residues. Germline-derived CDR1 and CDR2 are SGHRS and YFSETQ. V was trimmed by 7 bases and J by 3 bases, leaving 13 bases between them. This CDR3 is CASASGYYYGYTF. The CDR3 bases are TGCGCCAGCGCCTCAGGGTATTACTATGGCTACACCTTC.

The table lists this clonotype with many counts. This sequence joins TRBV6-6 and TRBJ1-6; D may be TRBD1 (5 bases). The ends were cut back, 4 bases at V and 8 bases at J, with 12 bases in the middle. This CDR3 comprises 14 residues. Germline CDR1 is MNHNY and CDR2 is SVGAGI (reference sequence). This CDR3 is CASSLTAGDSPLHF. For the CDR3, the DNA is TGTGCCAGCAGTTTGACAGCGGGCGATTCACCCCTCCACTTT.

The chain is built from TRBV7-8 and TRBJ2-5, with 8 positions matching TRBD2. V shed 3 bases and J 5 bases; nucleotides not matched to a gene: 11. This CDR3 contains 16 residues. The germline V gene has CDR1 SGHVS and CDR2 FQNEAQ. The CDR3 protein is CASSLTGGPSGETQYF. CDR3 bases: TGTGCCAGCAGCTTGACGGGAGGGCCGTCCGGGGAGACCCAGTACTTC.

The CDR3 loop is CASSQGWRARDEQFF. CDR3 DNA sequence: TGTGCCAGCAGCCAAGGATGGAGGGCTCGAGATGAGCAGTTCTTC. The genes are TRBV7-3 and TRBJ2-1; tentative D call: TRBD2 (6 bases). The CDR3 consists of 15 residues. V was clipped by 5 bases and J by 8 bases, with 19 bases between them. Germline CDR1 is SGHTA and CDR2 is FQGTGA.

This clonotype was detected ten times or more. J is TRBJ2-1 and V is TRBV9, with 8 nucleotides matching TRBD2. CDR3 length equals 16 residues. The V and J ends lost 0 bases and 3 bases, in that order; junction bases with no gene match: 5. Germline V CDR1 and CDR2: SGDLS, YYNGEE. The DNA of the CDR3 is TGTGCCAGCAGCGTAGGAGCGGGAGAGGGCTACAATGAGCAGTTCTTC. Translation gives CASSVGAGEGYNEQFF.

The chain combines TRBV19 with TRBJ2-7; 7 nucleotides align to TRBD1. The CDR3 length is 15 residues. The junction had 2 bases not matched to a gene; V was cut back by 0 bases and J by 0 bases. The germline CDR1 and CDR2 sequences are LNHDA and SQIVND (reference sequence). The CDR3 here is CASSIEYRGSYEQYF. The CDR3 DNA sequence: TGTGCCAGTAGTATAGAGTACAGGGGCTCCTACGAGCAGTACTTC.

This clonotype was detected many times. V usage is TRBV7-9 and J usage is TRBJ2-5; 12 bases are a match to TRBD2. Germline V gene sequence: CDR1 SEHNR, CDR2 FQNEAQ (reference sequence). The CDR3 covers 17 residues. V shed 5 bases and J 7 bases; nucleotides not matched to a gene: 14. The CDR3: CASSPGGLAGGPATQYF. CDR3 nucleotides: TGTGCCAGCAGCCCGGGTGGGCTAGCGGGAGGGCCGGCGACCCAGTACTTC.

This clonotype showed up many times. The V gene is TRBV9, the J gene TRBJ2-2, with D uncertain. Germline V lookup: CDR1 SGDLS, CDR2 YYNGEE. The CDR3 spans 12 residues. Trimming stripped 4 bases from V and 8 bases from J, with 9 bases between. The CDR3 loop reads CASSPLRGELFF. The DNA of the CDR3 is TGTGCCAGCAGCCCCCTTCGGGGGGAGCTGTTTTTT.

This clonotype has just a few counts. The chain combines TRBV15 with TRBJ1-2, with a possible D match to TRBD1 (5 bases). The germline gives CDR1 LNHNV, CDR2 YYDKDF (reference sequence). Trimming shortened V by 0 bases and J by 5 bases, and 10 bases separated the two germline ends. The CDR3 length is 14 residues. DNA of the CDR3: TGTGCCACCAGCAGAGAGGCAGGGTATTATGGCTACACCTTC. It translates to CATSREAGYYGYTF.

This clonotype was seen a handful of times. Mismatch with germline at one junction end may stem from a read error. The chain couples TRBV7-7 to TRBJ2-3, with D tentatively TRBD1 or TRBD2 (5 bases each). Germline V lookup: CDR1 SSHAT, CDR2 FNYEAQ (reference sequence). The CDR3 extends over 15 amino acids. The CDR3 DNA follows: TGTGCTAGCAGCCTCGGGACGGGACGCACAGATACGCAGTATTTT. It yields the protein CASSLGTGRTDTQYF.

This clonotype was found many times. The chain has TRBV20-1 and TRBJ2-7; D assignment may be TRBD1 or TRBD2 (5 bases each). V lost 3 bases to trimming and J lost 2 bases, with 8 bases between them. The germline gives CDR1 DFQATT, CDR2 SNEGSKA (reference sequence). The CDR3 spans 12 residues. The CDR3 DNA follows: TGCAGTGCTAGCGGGGCTACCTACGAGCAGTACTTC. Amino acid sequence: CSASGATYEQYF.